This entry is about one T cell receptor (beta chain). What it recognizes is unknown. Germline CDR1 reads SGHRS; CDR2 reads YFSETQ. The junction had 6 bases not matched to a gene; V was cut back by 4 bases and J by 2 bases. The CDR3 loop spans 17 amino acids. This sample was taken from a study of a mutant IDH1 vaccine in newly diagnosed glioma. The table came from immunoSEQ multiplex PCR; TCRdb's copy has only in-frame clones and leaves some out. The top ten hold less than 7% of the sample, which has about 130,000 clones, about 82% seen once. Time point noted: week 11, during vaccination. The study gave 300 ug of mutant IDH1 20-mer peptide per vaccine dose, with topical imiquimod.

The clonotype comes from a man aged 40-50 years with glioma. Here the sequenced sample was PBMCs, taken from a glioma patient whose treatment included an IDH1 peptide vaccine. The J gene is TRBJ2-5, the V gene TRBV5-1; 15 bases are shared with TRBD2. CDR3 region: CASSTGLAGGLQETQYF. DNA of the CDR3: TGCGCCAGCAGCACCGGACTAGCGGGGGGGCTGCAAGAGACCCAGTACTTC.